This T cell receptor (beta chain) was recorded in a study of T-cell reconstitution after alpha-beta-depleted transplantation in children. This clonotype was seen repeatedly, ten times or more. The library targeted TCRbeta and was prepared with unique molecular identifiers. In TCRdb, the PCR reads were re-called with MiXCR into one record per CDR3 protein. This sample carries 80,000 to 95,000 distinct CDR3 sequences, roughly 7.7% of them seen once, and the ten largest clones take approximately 7.2%. The sequence was collected from a human donor who donated a stem cell graft to a child with congenital amegakaryocytic thrombocytopenia. The specimen comprised PBMCs from the stem cell graft donor, sampled from the stem cell graft.

CDR3 amino acids: CASSFDRISGYTF. CDR3 sequence (DNA): TGTGCCAGCAGCTTCGACAGGATTTCAGGCTACACCTTC. V is TRBV7-2 and J is TRBJ1-2; D perhaps matches TRBD1 (6 bases). Trimming removed 3 bases at V and 8 bases at J, with 13 bases between. There are 13 residues in the CDR3. Germline CDR1 SGHTA, CDR2 FQGNSA.